This TCR beta chain was profiled in a study of T-cell memory formation after mild COVID-19. General study results and limits: CM and EM subsets held most contracting CD4+ clones; EMRA held CD8+ ones. CD4+ bias marked clones expanding day 15 to 37, unlike balanced contracting clones.

Employing constant-segment primers, 5'RACE generated TCR alpha and TCR beta cDNA libraries bearing sample barcodes and UMIs. TCRdb reprocessed the 5' RACE reads via MiXCR and lists one record per CDR3 protein. Of 260,000 or so distinct CDR3 sequences in the sample, roughly 17% were seen once. Trimming removed 3 bases from V and 3 bases from J, with 18 bases in between. This CDR3 spans 16 amino acids. On this clonotype itself: Its target is unknown.

This receptor was obtained from a man younger than 30 who had mild COVID-19 (a few samples of this study predate the infection). Cell type and time point are not known. The rearrangement links TRBV23-1 to TRBJ2-7; a possible D gene is TRBD1 (6 bases). TRBV23-1 carries the ORF label, with uncertain function. The specimen sequenced was PBMCs or a T cell subset sorted from them (not recorded which). The CDR3 region has the DNA TGCGCCAGCAGTCATCCCCAGGGGAAAGGGGTCTACGAGCAGTACGTC. Translation: CASSHPQGKGVYEQYV.